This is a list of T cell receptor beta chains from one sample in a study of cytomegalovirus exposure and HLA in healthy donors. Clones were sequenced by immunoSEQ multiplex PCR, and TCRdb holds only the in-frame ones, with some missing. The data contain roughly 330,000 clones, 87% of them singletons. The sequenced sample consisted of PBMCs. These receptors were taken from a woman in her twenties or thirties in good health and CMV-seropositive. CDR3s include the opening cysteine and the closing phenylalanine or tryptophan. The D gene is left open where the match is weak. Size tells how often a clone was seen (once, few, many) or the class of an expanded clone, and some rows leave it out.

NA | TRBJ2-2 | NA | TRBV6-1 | CASSVIEGAGELFF | TGTGCCAGCAGTGTTATTGAGGGCGCCGGGGAGCTGTTTTTT
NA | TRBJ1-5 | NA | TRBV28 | CASTRQSNQPQHF | TGTGCCAGCACCCGGCAGAGCAATCAGCCCCAGCATTTT
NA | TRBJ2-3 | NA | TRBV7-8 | CASSLNPERVRNTQYF | TGTGCCAGCAGCTTAAATCCCGAGCGGGTCCGGAATACGCAGTATTTT
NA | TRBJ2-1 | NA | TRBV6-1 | CASKYNEQFF | TGTGCCAGCAAGTACAATGAGCAGTTCTTC
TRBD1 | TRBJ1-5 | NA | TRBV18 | CASSLQGARGNQPQHF | TGTGCCAGCTCCCTACAGGGGGCGCGGGGCAATCAGCCCCAGCATTTT
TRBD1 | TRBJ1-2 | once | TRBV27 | CASSIRTGGYGYTF | TGTGCCAGCAGTATCCGGACAGGGGGCTATGGCTACACCTTC
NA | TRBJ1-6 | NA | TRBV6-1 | CASSEAGTENSPLHF | TGTGCCAGCAGTGAAGCGGGGACGGAAAATTCACCCCTCCACTTT
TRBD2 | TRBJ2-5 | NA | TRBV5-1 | CASSLEGLGETQYF | TGCGCCAGCAGCTTGGAGGGACTAGGGGAGACCCAGTACTTC
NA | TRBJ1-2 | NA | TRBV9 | CASSVAPGSDGYTF | TGTGCCAGCAGCGTAGCTCCCGGGTCCGATGGCTACACCTTC
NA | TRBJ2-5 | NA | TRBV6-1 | CASSAGTFRETQYF | TGTGCCAGCAGTGCAGGGACATTCAGAGAGACCCAGTACTTC
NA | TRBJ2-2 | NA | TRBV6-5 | CASSYGRAGELFF | TGTGCCAGCAGTTACGGGCGCGCGGGGGAGCTGTTTTTT
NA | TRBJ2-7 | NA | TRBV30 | CAWRGAYEQYF | TGTGCCTGGAGGGGGGCCTACGAGCAGTACTTC
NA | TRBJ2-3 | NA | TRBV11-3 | CASSLVGDTQYF | TGTGCCAGCAGCTTAGTGGGGGATACGCAGTATTTT